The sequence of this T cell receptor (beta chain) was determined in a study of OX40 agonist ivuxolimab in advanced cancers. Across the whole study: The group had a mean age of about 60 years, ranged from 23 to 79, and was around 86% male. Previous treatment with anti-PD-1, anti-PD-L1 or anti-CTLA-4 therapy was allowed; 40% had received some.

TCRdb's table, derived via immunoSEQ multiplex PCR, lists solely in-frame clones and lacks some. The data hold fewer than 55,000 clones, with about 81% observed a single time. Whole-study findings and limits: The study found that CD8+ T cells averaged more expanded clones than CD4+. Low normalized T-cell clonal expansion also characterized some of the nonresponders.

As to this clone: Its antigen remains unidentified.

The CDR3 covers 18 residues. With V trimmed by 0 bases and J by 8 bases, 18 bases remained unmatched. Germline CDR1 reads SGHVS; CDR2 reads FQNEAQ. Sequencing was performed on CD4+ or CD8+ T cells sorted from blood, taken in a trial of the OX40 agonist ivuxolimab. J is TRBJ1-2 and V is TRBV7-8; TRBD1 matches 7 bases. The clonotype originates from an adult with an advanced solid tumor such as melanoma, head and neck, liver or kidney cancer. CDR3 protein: CASSLARFENRGGPGYTF. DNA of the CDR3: TGTGCCAGCAGCTTAGCGCGATTTGAAAACAGGGGAGGACCCGGCTACACCTTC.